Each of the 25 T cell receptor beta chains below was sequenced from the same sample in a study of post-analysis software for immune sequencing data. Overall study results and limits: Patients showed TRBV5-6, TRBV5-1 and TRBV20-1 among five TRBV segments more frequent than in controls.

No antigens are known for them. cDNA libraries of TCR beta carried unique molecular identifiers. TCRdb redid the calling of the PCR reads with MiXCR, one entry per CDR3 protein. The repertoire consists of hundreds of thousands of distinct CDR3 sequences, with approximately 60% occurring once and the leading ten covering roughly 12%. Sequences were obtained from blood. Receptors originate from a girl between 2 and 10 years old with multiple sclerosis.

The chain links TRBV6-1 to TRBJ1-1; 7 positions agree with TRBD1. V lost 6 bases to trimming and J lost 10 bases; unmatched junction nucleotides: 11. The germline V gene has CDR1 MNHNS and CDR2 SASEGT. This CDR3 spans 13 amino acids. CDR3 sequence: CASRILQGSGAFF. CDR3 coding DNA: TGTGCCAGCAGGATCTTACAGGGGAGTGGAGCTTTCTTT.

V usage is TRBV29-1 and J usage is TRBJ1-2; D unclear. This CDR3 contains 11 residues. The V end lost 7 bases, the J end lost 8 bases, and 14 bases lay between the germline ends. From germline, CDR1 is SQVTM and CDR2 ANQGSEA. CDR3 amino acids: CSAITRRGYTF. DNA for the CDR3: TGCAGCGCAATCACCCGTCGAGGCTACACCTTC.

This chain joins TRBV18 and TRBJ1-4, with D tentatively TRBD1 (5 bases). The CDR3 is made up of 15 amino acids. Trimming removed 6 bases from V and 0 bases from J, with 11 bases in between. Germline CDR1 KGHSH, CDR2 LQKENI. The DNA of the CDR3 is TGTGCCAGCTCGCCGACAGCTGCAACTAATGAAAAACTGTTTTTT. Protein product: CASSPTAATNEKLFF.

This chain uses TRBV12-3 or TRBV12-4 with TRBJ2-3, with 9 bases fitting TRBD2. CDR3 length equals 17 residues. The V segment lost 1 base and the J segment 2 bases; nucleotides outside the gene matches: 7. CDR3 coding DNA: TGTGCCAGCAGTTTAGGGGCTAGCGGGGCCTACACAGATACGCAGTATTTT. Translation gives CASSLGASGAYTDTQYF.

This clonotype was counted between two and nine times. The rearrangement uses TRBV12-3 or TRBV12-4 and TRBJ2-7; tentatively, D is TRBD1 or TRBD2 (5 bases each). The length of the CDR3 is 15 residues. The V end was cut by 7 bases, the J end by 1 base, with 17 bases between. Here the CDR3 reads CASTPGGAESYEQYF. For the CDR3, the DNA is TGTGCCAGCACCCCTGGGGGTGCAGAGTCCTACGAGCAGTACTTC.

The chain employs TRBV18 and TRBJ1-1; 8 bases line up with TRBD1. Germline V gives CDR1 KGHSH, CDR2 LQKENI. This CDR3 is built from 17 residues. With 5 bases clipped from V and 3 bases from J, the junction kept 14 bases outside the gene matches. The CDR3 region is CASSSSSSRGQDTEAFF. CDR3 sequence (DNA): TGTGCCAGCTCATCTTCCAGTAGCAGGGGGCAGGACACTGAAGCTTTCTTT.

The table lists this clonotype with many counts. This sequence joins TRBV27 and TRBJ2-5, with D perhaps TRBD2 (5 bases). The V and J ends lost 7 bases and 7 bases respectively, with 16 bases between them. Germline CDR1 reads MNHEY; CDR2 reads SMNVEV (reference sequence). CDR3 length: 13 amino acids. The chain's CDR3 is CASKIPGGGTQYF. In DNA form, the CDR3 reads TGTGCCAGCAAAATCCCTGGAGGTGGGACCCAGTACTTC.

This rearrangement joins TRBV4-2 to TRBJ1-1; tentative D call: TRBD1 (6 bases). Germline V CDR1 and CDR2: LGHNA, YNFKEQ. The CDR3 contains 14 residues. V lost 3 bases and J 4 bases, leaving 12 bases between the germline ends. CDR3 residues: CASSQFQGPTEAFF. The CDR3 DNA sequence: TGTGCCAGCAGCCAGTTCCAGGGGCCCACTGAAGCTTTCTTT.

V is TRBV5-1 and J is TRBJ1-1; D gene ambiguous. The CDR3 loop spans 14 amino acids. Germline values: CDR1 SGHRS, CDR2 YFSETQ. Trimming stripped 4 bases from V and 4 bases from J, with 14 bases between. CDR3 nucleotides: TGCGCCAGCAGCCCCATTTCGGGAGGCACTGAAGCTTTCTTT. This translates into CASSPISGGTEAFF.

This clonotype was detected only a few times. The chain links TRBV29-1 to TRBJ2-3, with D perhaps TRBD1 (5 bases). Germline V lookup: CDR1 SQVTM, CDR2 ANQGSEA. Deletions cut 1 base from V and 0 bases from J, with 8 bases between. The CDR3 covers 14 residues. The CDR3: CSVEADSSTDTQYF. The CDR3 nucleotides are TGCAGCGTTGAAGCCGACAGCAGCACAGATACGCAGTATTTT.

V usage is TRBV27 and J usage is TRBJ2-1; tentatively, D is TRBD1 or TRBD2 (5 bases each). CDR3 size: 13 residues. With 7 bases removed from V and 5 bases from J, the gap between germline ends came to 12 bases. The V gene's germline CDR1 is MNHEY and CDR2 SMNVEV (reference sequence). The CDR3 bases are TGTGCCAGCACGGGGCAAGGGAACAATGAGCAGTTCTTC. Translated, it gives CASTGQGNNEQFF.

In this sample, this clonotype turned up once. The gene calls are TRBV14 and TRBJ2-1; tentative D call: TRBD2 (5 bases). V gave up 4 bases and J gave up 7 bases, with 8 bases separating them. There are 12 residues in the CDR3. Germline values: CDR1 SGHDN, CDR2 FVKESK. CDR3 protein: CASSRSGNEQFF. CDR3 coding DNA: TGTGCCAGCAGCCGATCGGGGAATGAGCAGTTCTTC.

This clonotype was seen only once. This chain links TRBV12-3 or TRBV12-4 with TRBJ2-1, with 10 positions matching TRBD1. There are 11 residues in the CDR3. V lost 5 bases, J lost 14 bases, and 3 bases stayed unmatched. The CDR3 loop reads CASSVGTGEFF. The CDR3, as DNA: TGTGCCAGCAGTGTTGGGACAGGGGAGTTCTTC.

The chain has TRBV5-6 and TRBJ2-3, with D perhaps matching TRBD1 (6 bases). Germline lookup yields CDR1 SGHDT and CDR2 YYEEEE. The CDR3 covers 13 residues. V lost 4 bases and J lost 4, with 10 bases in between. The CDR3 spells CASSEGVSDTQYF. In nucleotides, the CDR3 is TGTGCCAGCAGCGAGGGGGTCTCAGATACGCAGTATTTT. The full variable domain, in which reference TRBV5-6 and TRBJ2-3 provide the parts outside the CDR3, is DAGVTQSPTHLIKTRGQQVTLRCSPKSGHDTVSWYQQALGQGPQFIFQYYEEEERQRGNFPDRFSGHQFPNYSSELNVNALLLGDSALYLCASSEGVSDTQYFGPGTRLTVL.

The rearrangement uses TRBV20-1 and TRBJ1-2; tentatively, D is TRBD1 (5 bases). This CDR3 is 14 amino acids long. Deletions cut 6 bases from V and 6 bases from J, with 20 bases between. Germline V gene data show CDR1 as DFQATT and CDR2 as SNEGSKA (reference sequence). In DNA form, the CDR3 reads TGCAGTGCGCGAGCAGGGCCTCGTTGGGATGGCTACACCTTC. This codes for CSARAGPRWDGYTF.

For this clonotype: The junction departs from the called germline gene at one end, perhaps through a read error. This sequence joins TRBV4-3 and TRBJ2-1, with no clear D. This CDR3 spans 15 amino acids. CDR1 LGHNA and CDR2 YSLEER come from the germline V gene. The CDR3 DNA reads TGCGCCGGCAGCCAAGATCGGGTGGCCTACAATGAGCAGTTCTTC. The encoded protein is CAGSQDRVAYNEQFF.

This clonotype showed up just a few times. The chain is built from TRBV20-1 and TRBJ2-5, with D perhaps assigned TRBD1 or TRBD2 (5 bases each). This CDR3 contains 15 residues. The germline V gene has CDR1 DFQATT and CDR2 SNEGSKA (reference sequence). Trimming left V 3 bases short and J 2 bases short, with 16 bases between. The CDR3, as DNA: TGCAGTGCTAGCGATCCCCGGGACGAACAAGAGACCCAGTACTTC. This translates into CSASDPRDEQETQYF.

This sequence joins TRBV14 and TRBJ1-1; D gene ambiguous. The CDR3 has 13 residues. With 0 bases removed from V and 5 bases from J, the gap between germline ends came to 7 bases. Germline CDR1 is SGHDN and CDR2 is FVKESK. The CDR3 loop reads CASSQDYSTEAFF. The CDR3 bases are TGTGCCAGCAGCCAAGATTACAGTACTGAAGCTTTCTTT.

The chain employs TRBV7-2 and TRBJ1-6; no clear D gene. The CDR3 runs 15 residues. Deletions cut 5 bases from V and 10 bases from J, with 18 bases between. The germline CDR1 and CDR2 sequences are SGHTA and FQGNSA. CDR3 sequence: CASSPGAGLGSPLHF. The CDR3 bases are TGTGCCAGCAGCCCCGGCGCGGGGTTAGGGTCACCCCTCCACTTT.

J is TRBJ2-7 and V is TRBV7-2; TRBD1 matches at 7 bases. The CDR3 is made up of 15 amino acids. Per germline, CDR1 SGHTA and CDR2 FQGNSA. V lost 4 bases to trimming and J lost 3 bases; unmatched junction nucleotides: 9. The CDR3 DNA follows: TGTGCCAGCAGCTCGCGGGTGGGGACAGACTACGAGCAGTACTTC. This translates into CASSSRVGTDYEQYF.

The V gene is TRBV20-1, the J gene TRBJ2-7, with 10 bases aligning to TRBD2. J gave up 6 bases and V 6 bases, and 17 bases lay outside the gene matches. CDR3 size: 16 residues. Germline V gene sequence: CDR1 DFQATT, CDR2 SNEGSKA (reference sequence). The CDR3 sequence: CSADSQDLAGASEQYF. DNA of the CDR3: TGCAGTGCCGACTCTCAAGACCTAGCGGGAGCCTCCGAGCAGTACTTC.

This chain links TRBV7-2 with TRBJ1-1, with D perhaps matching TRBD1 (6 bases). V was clipped by 2 bases and J by 3 bases, with 10 bases between them. In germline, CDR1 is SGHTA, CDR2 FQGNSA. The CDR3 has 14 amino acids. CDR3 protein: CASSLNPGDTEAFF. CDR3 bases: TGTGCCAGCAGCTTAAACCCAGGGGACACTGAAGCTTTCTTT.

The CDR3 sequence is CSARGGLQETQYF. CDR3 DNA: TGCAGTGCTAGAGGTGGGCTACAAGAGACCCAGTACTTC. The chain employs TRBV20-1 and TRBJ2-5, with unresolved D. The V gene lost 1 base and the J gene lost 2 bases, with 8 bases spanning the gap. This CDR3 spans 13 amino acids. Looked up from germline, CDR1 is DFQATT and CDR2 is SNEGSKA (reference sequence).

V gene TRBV11-2 combines with J gene TRBJ2-7, with TRBD1 as a possible D gene (5 bases). This CDR3 spans 15 amino acids. The V and J ends lost 0 bases and 3 bases respectively, with 12 bases between them. From germline, CDR1 is SGHAT and CDR2 FQNNGV. This CDR3 is CASSLDWPGNYEQYF. As DNA, the CDR3 is TGTGCCAGCAGCTTAGATTGGCCAGGGAACTACGAGCAGTACTTC.

This clonotype came up a few times. The chain joins TRBV20-1 to TRBJ2-5; TRBD2 matches at 11 bases. After removal of 2 bases from V and 3 bases from J, the junction contained 2 bases not matched to a gene. The germline CDR1 and CDR2 sequences are DFQATT and SNEGSKA (reference sequence). The CDR3 consists of 14 residues. The CDR3 loop is CSARIAGGEETQYF. CDR3 in DNA: TGCAGTGCTAGAATAGCGGGGGGGGAAGAGACCCAGTACTTC.